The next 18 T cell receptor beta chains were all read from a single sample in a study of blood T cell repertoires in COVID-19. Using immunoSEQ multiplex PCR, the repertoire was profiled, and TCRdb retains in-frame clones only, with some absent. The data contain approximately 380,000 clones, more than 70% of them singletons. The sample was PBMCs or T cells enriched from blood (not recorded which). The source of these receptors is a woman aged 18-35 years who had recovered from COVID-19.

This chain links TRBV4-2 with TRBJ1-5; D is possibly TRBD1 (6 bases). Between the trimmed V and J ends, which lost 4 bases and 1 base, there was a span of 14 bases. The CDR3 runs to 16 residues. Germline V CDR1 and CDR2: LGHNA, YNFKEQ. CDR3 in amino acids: CASSRMKGESNQPQHF. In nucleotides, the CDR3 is TGTGCCAGCAGCCGGATGAAGGGGGAAAGCAATCAGCCCCAGCATTTT.

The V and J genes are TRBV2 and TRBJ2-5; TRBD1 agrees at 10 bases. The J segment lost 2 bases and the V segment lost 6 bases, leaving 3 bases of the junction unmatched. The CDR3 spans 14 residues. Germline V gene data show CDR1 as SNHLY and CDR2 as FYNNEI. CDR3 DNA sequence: TGTGCCAGCAGGGAGGACAGGGGGCAAGAGACCCAGTACTTC. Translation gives CASREDRGQETQYF.

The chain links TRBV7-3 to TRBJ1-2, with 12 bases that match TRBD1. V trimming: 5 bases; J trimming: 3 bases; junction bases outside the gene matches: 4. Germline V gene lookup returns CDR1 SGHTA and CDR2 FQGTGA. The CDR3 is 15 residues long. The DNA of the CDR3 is TGTGCCAGCAGCCTGGGGACAGGGGGCCACTATGGCTACACCTTC. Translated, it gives CASSLGTGGHYGYTF.

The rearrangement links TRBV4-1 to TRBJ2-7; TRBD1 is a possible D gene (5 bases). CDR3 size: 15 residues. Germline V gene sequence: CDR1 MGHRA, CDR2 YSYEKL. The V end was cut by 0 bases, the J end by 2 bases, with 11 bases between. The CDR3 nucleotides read TGCGCCAGCAGCCAAGATGGGCAGGGCACCTACGAGCAGTACTTC. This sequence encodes CASSQDGQGTYEQYF.

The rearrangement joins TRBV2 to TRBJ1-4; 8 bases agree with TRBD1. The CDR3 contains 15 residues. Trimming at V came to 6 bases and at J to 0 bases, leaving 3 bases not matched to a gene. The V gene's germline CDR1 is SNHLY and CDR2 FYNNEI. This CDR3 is CASRPQGATNEKLFF. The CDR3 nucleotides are TGTGCCAGCAGACCACAGGGGGCAACTAATGAAAAACTGTTTTTT.

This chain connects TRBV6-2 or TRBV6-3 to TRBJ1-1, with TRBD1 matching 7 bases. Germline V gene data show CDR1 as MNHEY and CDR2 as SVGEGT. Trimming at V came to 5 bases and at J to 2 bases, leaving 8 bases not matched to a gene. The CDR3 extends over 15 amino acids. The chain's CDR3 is CASSDDRVSNTEAFF. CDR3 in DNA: TGTGCCAGCAGTGACGACAGGGTCTCAAACACTGAAGCTTTCTTT.

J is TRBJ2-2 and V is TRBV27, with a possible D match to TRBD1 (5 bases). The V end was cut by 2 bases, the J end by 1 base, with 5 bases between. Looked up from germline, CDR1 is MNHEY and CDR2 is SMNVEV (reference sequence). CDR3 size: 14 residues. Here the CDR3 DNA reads TGTGCCAGCAGTTTAGGACAGAACACCGGGGAGCTGTTTTTT. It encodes CASSLGQNTGELFF.

As DNA, the CDR3 is TGCGCCAGCAGCTTTACAGGTTTCACTGAAGCTTTCTTT. The encoded protein is CASSFTGFTEAFF. This chain connects TRBV5-1 to TRBJ1-1; D perhaps matches TRBD1 (5 bases). The germline V gene encodes CDR1 SGHRS and CDR2 YFSETQ. The V and J ends lost 2 bases and 4 bases respectively, with 9 bases between them. The CDR3 has 13 amino acids.

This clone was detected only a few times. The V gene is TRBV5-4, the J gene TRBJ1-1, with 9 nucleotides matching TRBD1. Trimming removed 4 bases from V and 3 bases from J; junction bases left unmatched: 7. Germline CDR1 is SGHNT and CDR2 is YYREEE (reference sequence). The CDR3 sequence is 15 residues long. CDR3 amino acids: CASSARDRGDTEAFF. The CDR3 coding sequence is TGTGCCAGCAGCGCCCGAGACAGGGGGGACACTGAAGCTTTCTTT.

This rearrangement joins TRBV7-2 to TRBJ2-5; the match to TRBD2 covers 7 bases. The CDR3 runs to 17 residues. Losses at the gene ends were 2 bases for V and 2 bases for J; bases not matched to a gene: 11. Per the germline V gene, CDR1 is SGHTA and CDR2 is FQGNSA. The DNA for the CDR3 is TGTGCCAGCAGCTTATGGGCCGCAGGCGGGGGACAAGAGACCCAGTACTTC. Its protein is CASSLWAAGGGQETQYF.

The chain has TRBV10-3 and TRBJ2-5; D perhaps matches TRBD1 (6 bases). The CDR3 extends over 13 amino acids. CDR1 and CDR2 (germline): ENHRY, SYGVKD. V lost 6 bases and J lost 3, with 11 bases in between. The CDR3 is CAIRGAGEETQYF. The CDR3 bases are TGTGCCATCAGGGGGGCAGGGGAAGAGACCCAGTACTTC.

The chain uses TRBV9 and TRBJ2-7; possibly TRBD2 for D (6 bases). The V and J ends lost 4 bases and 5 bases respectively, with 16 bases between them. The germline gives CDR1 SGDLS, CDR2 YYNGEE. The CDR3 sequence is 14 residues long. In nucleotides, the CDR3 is TGTGCCAGCAGCCCCTCGGGGACTTCCGACGAGCAGTACTTC. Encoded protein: CASSPSGTSDEQYF.

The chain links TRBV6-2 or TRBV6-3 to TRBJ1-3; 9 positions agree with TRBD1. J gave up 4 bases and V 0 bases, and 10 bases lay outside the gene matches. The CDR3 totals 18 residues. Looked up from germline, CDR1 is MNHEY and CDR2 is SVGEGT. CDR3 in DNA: TGTGCCAGCAGTTACTCCGTCGAACAGGGGGCCGGAGGAAACACCATATATTTT. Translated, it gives CASSYSVEQGAGGNTIYF.

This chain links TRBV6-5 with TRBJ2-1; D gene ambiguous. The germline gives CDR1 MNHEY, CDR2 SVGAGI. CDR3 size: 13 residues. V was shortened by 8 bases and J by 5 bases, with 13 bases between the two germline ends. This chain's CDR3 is CASEATQNNEQFF. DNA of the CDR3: TGTGCCAGCGAGGCTACCCAAAACAATGAGCAGTTCTTC.

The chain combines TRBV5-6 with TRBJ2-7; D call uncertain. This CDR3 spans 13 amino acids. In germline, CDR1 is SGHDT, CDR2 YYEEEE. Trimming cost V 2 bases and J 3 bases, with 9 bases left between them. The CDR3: CASSFARGYEQYF. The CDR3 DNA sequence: TGTGCCAGCAGCTTCGCGAGAGGCTACGAGCAGTACTTC.

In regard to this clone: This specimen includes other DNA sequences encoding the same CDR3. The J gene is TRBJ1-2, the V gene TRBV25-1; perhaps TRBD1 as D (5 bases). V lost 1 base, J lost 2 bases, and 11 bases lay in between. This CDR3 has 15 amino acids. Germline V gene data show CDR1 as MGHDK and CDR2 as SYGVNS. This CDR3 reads CASSESGAGNYGYTF. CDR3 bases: TGTGCCAGCAGTGAATCAGGTGCAGGGAACTATGGCTACACCTTC.

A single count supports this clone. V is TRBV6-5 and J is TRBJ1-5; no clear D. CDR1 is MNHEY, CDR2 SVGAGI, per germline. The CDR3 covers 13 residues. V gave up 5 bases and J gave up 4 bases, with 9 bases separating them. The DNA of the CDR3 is TGTGCCAGCAGTCGGAGGTGGAATCAGCCCCAGCATTTT. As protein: CASSRRWNQPQHF.

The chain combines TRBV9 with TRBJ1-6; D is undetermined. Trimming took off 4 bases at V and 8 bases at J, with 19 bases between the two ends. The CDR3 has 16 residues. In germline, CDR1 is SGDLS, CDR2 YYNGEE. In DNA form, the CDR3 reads TGTGCCAGCAGCCCTTACTGGTCCCCGGAGGATTCACCCCTCCACTTT. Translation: CASSPYWSPEDSPLHF. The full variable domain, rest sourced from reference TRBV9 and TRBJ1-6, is DSGVTQTPKHLITATGQRVTLRCSPRSGDLSVYWYQQSLDQGLQFLIQYYNGEERAKGNILERFSAQQFPDLHSELNLSSLELGDSALYFCASSPYWSPEDSPLHFGNGTRLTVT.